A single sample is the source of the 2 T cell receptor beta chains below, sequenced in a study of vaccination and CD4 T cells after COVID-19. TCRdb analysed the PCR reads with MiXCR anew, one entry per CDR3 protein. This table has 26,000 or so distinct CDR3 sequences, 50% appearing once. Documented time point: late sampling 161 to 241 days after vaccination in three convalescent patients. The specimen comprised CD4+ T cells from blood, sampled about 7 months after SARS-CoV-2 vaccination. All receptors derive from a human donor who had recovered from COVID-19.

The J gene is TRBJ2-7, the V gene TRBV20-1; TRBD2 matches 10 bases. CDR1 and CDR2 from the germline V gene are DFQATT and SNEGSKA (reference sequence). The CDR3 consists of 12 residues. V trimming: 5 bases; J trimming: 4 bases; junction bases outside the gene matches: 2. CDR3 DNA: TGCAGTGCTGGACTAGCGGAGTACGAGCAGTACTTC. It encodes CSAGLAEYEQYF.

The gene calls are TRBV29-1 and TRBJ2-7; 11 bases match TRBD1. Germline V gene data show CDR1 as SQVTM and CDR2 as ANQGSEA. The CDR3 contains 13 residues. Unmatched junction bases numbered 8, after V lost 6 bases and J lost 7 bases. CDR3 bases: TGCAGCGTCCGGGACAGGGGGTTTCAGGAGCAGTACTTC. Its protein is CSVRDRGFQEQYF.